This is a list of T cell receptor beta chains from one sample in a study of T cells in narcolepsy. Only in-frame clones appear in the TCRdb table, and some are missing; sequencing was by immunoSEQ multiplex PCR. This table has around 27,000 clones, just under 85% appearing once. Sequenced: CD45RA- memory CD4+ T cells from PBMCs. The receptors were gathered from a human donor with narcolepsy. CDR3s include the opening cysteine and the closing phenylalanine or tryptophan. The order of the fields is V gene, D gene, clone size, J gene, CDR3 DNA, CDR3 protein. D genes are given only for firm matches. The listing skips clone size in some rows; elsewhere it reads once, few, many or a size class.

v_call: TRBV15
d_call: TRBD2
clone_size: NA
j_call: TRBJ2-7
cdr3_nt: TGTGCCACCAGCAGCCCCGGGGGACTAGCGGGAGGGCTACCCTACGAGCAGTACTTC
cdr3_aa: CATSSPGGLAGGLPYEQYF

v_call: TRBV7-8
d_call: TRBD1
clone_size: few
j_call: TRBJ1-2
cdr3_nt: TGTGCCAGCAGCACGACAGGGGGCAACTATGGCTACACCTTC
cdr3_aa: CASSTTGGNYGYTF

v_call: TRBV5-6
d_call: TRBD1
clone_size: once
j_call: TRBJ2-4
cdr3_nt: TGTGCCAGCAGCTTGGCGGGGACAGAAAAAAACATTCAGTACTTC
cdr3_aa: CASSLAGTEKNIQYF

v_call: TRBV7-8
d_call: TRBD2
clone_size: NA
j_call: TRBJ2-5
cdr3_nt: TGTGCCAGCAGCTTAGCTGGACTAGCGGGGGGCAAAGAGACCCAGTACTTC
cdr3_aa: CASSLAGLAGGKETQYF

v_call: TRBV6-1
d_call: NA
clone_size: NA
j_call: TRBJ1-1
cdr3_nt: TGTGCCAGCAGTCGACCAGGGACTTTCGAAGCTTTCTTT
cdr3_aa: CASSRPGTFEAFF

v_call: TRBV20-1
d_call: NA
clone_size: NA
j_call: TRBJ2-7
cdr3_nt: TGCAGTGCTAGAGCTCCCGGCGAGCAGTACTTC
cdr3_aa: CSARAPGEQYF

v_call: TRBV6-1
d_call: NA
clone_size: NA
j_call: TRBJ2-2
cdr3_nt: TGTGCCAGCATTGCAAGGGTAGGCACCGGGGAGCTGTTTTTT
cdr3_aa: CASIARVGTGELFF

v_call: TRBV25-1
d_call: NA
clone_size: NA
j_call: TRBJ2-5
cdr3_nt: TGTGCCAGCACCCCTTGGGGCGGAGAGACCCAGTACTTC
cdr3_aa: CASTPWGGETQYF

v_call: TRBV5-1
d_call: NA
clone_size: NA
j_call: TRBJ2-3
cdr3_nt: TGCGCCAGCAGCTTCGGGCAAGATACGCAGTATTTT
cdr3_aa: CASSFGQDTQYF

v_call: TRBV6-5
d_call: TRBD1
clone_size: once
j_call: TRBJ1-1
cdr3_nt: TGTGCCAGCAGTGCGACAGGGCGGGGAAGCACTGAAGCTTTCTTT
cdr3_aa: CASSATGRGSTEAFF

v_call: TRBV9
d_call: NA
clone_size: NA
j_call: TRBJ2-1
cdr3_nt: TGTGCCAGCAGCGTAGGAGGGGTGGGGTTGGGCAATGAGCAGTTCTTC
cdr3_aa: CASSVGGVGLGNEQFF

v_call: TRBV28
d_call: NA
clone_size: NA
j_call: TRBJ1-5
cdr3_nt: TGTGCCAGCAGACTGGAGGCCTATCAGCCCCAGCATTTT
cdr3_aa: CASRLEAYQPQHF

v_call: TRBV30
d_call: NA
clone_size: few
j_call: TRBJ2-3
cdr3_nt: TGTGCCTGGAGTACACGGCGGAGCGATACGCAGTATTTT
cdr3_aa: CAWSTRRSDTQYF

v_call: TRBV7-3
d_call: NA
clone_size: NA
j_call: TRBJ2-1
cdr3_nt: TGTGCCAGCAGCCCCCGTAACAATGAGCAGTTCTTC
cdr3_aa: CASSPRNNEQFF

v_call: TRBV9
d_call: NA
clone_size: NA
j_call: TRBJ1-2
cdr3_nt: TGTGCCAGCAGCGGTGGGGGGACACACAATGGCTACACCTTC
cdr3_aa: CASSGGGTHNGYTF

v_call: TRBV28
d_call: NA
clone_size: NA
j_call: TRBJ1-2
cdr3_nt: TGTGCCAGCAGTTTGCGTCAGCTCTATGGCTACACCTTC
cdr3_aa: CASSLRQLYGYTF

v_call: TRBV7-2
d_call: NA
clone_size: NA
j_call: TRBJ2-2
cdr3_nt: TGTGCCAGCAGCAGCCGGGGTCGGAACGGGGAGCTGTTTTTT
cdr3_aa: CASSSRGRNGELFF

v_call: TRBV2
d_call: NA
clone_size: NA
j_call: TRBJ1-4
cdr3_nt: TGTGCCAGCACCTCTGGACGGGGGTTCGGGAAGGAAAAACTGTTTTTT
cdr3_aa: CASTSGRGFGKEKLFF

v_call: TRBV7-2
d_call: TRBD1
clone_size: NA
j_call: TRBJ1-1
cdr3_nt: TGTGCCAGCAGGACGGGACAGCGGAACACTGAAGCTTTCTTT
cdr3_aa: CASRTGQRNTEAFF

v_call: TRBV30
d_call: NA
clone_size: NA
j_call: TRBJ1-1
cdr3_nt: TGTGCCTGGAGCCTTTACGGGGGTCCGAACACTGAAGCTTTCTTT
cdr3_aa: CAWSLYGGPNTEAFF

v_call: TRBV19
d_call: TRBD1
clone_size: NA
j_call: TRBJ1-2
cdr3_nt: TGTGCCAGTAGGGGGACAGGGGAGGACGGCTACACCTTC
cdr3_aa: CASRGTGEDGYTF

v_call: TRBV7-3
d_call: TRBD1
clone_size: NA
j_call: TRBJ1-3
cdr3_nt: TGTGCCAGCAGCCCCTGGACAGGCAGACGTGGAAACACCATATATTTT
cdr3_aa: CASSPWTGRRGNTIYF

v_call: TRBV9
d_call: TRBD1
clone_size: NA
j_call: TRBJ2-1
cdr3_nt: TGTGCCAGCAGCGCCCGGGACAGCTTTTACAATGAGCAGTTCTTC
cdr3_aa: CASSARDSFYNEQFF

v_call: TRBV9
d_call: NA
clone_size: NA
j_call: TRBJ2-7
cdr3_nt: TGTGCCAGCAGCTCCAACCCCGGGGAGTTCTACGAGCAGTACTTC
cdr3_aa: CASSSNPGEFYEQYF

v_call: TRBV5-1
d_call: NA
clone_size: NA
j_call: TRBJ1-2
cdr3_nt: TGCGCCAGCAGCTTCACAGGGCTGAACTATGGCTACACCTTC
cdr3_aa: CASSFTGLNYGYTF

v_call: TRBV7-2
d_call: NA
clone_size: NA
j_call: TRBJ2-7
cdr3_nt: TGTGCCAGCAGCTTAACACGGTCCCGGCAGTACTTC
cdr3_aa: CASSLTRSRQYF

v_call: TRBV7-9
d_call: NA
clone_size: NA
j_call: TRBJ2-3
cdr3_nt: TGTGCCAGCAGCTTAGCGAGTGGAAGTGGGACAGATACGCAGTATTTT
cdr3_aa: CASSLASGSGTDTQYF